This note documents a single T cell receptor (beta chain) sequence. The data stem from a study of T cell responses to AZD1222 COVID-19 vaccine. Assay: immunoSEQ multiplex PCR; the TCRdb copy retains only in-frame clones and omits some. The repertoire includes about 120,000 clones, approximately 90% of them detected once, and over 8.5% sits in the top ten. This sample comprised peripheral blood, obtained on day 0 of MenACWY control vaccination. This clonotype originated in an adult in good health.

CDR3 protein: CASSQLPGQGYEQYF. CDR3 DNA: TGCGCCAGCAGCCAACTACCGGGACAGGGTTACGAGCAGTACTTC. J is TRBJ2-7 and V is TRBV4-3; 9 bases map to TRBD1. V shed 2 bases, J shed 4 bases, and the junction held 6 bases outside the gene matches. The germline gives CDR1 LGHNA, CDR2 YSLEER. CDR3 length: 15 residues.